A selection of T cell receptor beta chains follows, all from one sample in a study of brain T cells in children with intractable seizures. Clones were sequenced by immunoSEQ multiplex PCR, and TCRdb holds only the in-frame ones, with some missing. Of tens of thousands of clones in the sample, approximately 95% were seen once. Sequencing was performed on peripheral blood, taken at surgery. The receptor source for this set is a boy in the first two years of life with focal cortical dysplasia and intractable seizures. Both conserved end residues are part of each CDR3. The order of the fields is J gene, clone size, D gene, V gene, CDR3 protein, CDR3 DNA. D genes are given only for firm matches. Rows give clone size only sometimes, using once, few, many, or a class for an expanded clone.

j_gene: TRBJ2-7
abundance: .
d_gene: TRBD2
v_gene: TRBV7-8
CDR3aa: CASSLSRLREDSYEQYF
CDR3nt: TGTGCCAGCAGCTTGTCCCGGTTGCGGGAGGATAGCTACGAGCAGTACTTC

j_gene: TRBJ1-2
abundance: .
d_gene: .
v_gene: TRBV19
CDR3aa: CASSPPAGGYGYTF
CDR3nt: TGTGCCAGTAGTCCCCCGGCGGGGGGCTATGGCTACACCTTC

j_gene: TRBJ2-4
abundance: .
d_gene: TRBD2
v_gene: TRBV2
CDR3aa: CASSDPSGRGKNIQYF
CDR3nt: TGTGCCAGCAGTGACCCTAGCGGGAGGGGCAAAAACATTCAGTACTTC

j_gene: TRBJ2-2
abundance: .
d_gene: .
v_gene: TRBV5-4
CDR3aa: CASSLVGSGELFF
CDR3nt: TGTGCCAGCAGCTTGGTTGGCTCCGGGGAGCTGTTTTTT

j_gene: TRBJ2-4
abundance: once
d_gene: .
v_gene: TRBV12-3/TRBV12-4
CDR3aa: CASTYIQYF
CDR3nt: TGTGCCAGCACATACATTCAGTACTTC

j_gene: TRBJ2-3
abundance: .
d_gene: .
v_gene: TRBV12-3/TRBV12-4
CDR3aa: CASSSSSTDTQYF
CDR3nt: TGTGCCAGCAGCTCCTCATCCACAGATACGCAGTATTTT

j_gene: TRBJ2-1
abundance: .
d_gene: .
v_gene: TRBV3-1/TRBV3-2
CDR3aa: CASSQMTNYNEQFF
CDR3nt: TGTGCCAGCAGCCAAATGACGAACTACAATGAGCAGTTCTTC

j_gene: TRBJ2-3
abundance: .
d_gene: .
v_gene: TRBV6-2/TRBV6-3
CDR3aa: CASCQNTDTQYF
CDR3nt: TGTGCCAGCTGCCAAAACACAGATACGCAGTATTTT

j_gene: TRBJ1-2
abundance: .
d_gene: .
v_gene: TRBV7-2
CDR3aa: CASSTRGNYGYTF
CDR3nt: TGTGCCAGCTCTACGCGGGGGAACTATGGCTACACCTTC

j_gene: TRBJ1-1
abundance: .
d_gene: .
v_gene: TRBV20-1
CDR3aa: CSAIPGPEAFF
CDR3nt: TGCAGTGCCATTCCCGGACCCGAAGCTTTCTTT

j_gene: TRBJ1-1
abundance: .
d_gene: .
v_gene: TRBV7-9
CDR3aa: CASSPSGDTEAFF
CDR3nt: TGTGCCAGCAGCCCGTCCGGGGACACTGAAGCTTTCTTT

j_gene: TRBJ1-4
abundance: .
d_gene: TRBD1
v_gene: TRBV2
CDR3aa: CASRVTGGEKLFF
CDR3nt: TGTGCCAGCAGGGTGACAGGGGGGGAAAAACTGTTTTTT

j_gene: TRBJ2-7
abundance: .
d_gene: .
v_gene: TRBV21-1
CDR3aa: CASSVRQGSYEQYF
CDR3nt: TGTGCCAGCAGCGTTCGACAGGGGAGCTACGAGCAGTACTTC

j_gene: TRBJ1-1
abundance: .
d_gene: .
v_gene: TRBV11-3
CDR3aa: CASSLERGTEAFF
CDR3nt: TGTGCCAGCAGCTTGGAAAGGGGCACTGAAGCTTTCTTT

j_gene: TRBJ1-1
abundance: .
d_gene: .
v_gene: TRBV10-1
CDR3aa: CASSESGRETEAFF
CDR3nt: TGCGCCAGCAGTGAGTCAGGCAGGGAGACTGAAGCTTTCTTT

j_gene: TRBJ1-1
abundance: .
d_gene: TRBD1
v_gene: TRBV7-3
CDR3aa: CASSRTGTAGTEAFF
CDR3nt: TGTGCCAGCAGCCGGACCGGGACAGCCGGGACTGAAGCTTTCTTT

j_gene: TRBJ1-5
abundance: .
d_gene: .
v_gene: TRBV20-1
CDR3aa: CSASDWVNQPQHF
CDR3nt: TGCAGTGCTAGTGACTGGGTAAATCAGCCCCAGCATTTT

j_gene: TRBJ2-1
abundance: .
d_gene: .
v_gene: TRBV12-3/TRBV12-4
CDR3aa: CASRGASSPLPFF
CDR3nt: TGTGCCAGCAGGGGGGCTAGCTCTCCCCTCCCGTTCTTC

j_gene: TRBJ1-5
abundance: .
d_gene: TRBD1
v_gene: TRBV18
CDR3aa: CASSPFVQGIDQPQHF
CDR3nt: TGTGCCAGCTCACCATTCGTACAGGGGATAGATCAGCCCCAGCATTTT

j_gene: TRBJ2-1
abundance: .
d_gene: TRBD2
v_gene: TRBV28
CDR3aa: CASSSSGRLPHEQFF
CDR3nt: TGTGCCAGCAGTTCTAGCGGGAGACTCCCCCATGAGCAGTTCTTC